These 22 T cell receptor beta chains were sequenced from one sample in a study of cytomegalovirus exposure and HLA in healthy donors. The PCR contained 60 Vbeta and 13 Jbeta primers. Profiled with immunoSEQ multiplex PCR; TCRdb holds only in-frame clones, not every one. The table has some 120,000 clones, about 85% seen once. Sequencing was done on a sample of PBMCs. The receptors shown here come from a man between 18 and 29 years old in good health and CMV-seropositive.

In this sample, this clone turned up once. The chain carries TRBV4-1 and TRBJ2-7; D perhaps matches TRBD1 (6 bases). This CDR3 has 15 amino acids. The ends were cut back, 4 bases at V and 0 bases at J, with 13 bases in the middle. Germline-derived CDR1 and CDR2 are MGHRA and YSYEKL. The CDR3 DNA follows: TGCGCCAGCAGCCCTGGACAGTCAATCTCCTACGAGCAGTACTTC. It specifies CASSPGQSISYEQYF.

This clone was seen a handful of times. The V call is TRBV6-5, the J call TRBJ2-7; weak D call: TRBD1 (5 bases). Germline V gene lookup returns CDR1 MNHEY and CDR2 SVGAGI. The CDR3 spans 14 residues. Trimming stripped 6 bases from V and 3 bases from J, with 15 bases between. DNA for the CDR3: TGTGCCAGCAGCCCCCCGACAGAAAACTACGAGCAGTACTTC. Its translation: CASSPPTENYEQYF.

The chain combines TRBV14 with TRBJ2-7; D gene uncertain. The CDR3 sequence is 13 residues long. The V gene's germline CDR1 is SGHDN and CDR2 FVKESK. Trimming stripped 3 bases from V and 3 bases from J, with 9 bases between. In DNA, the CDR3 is TGTGCCAGCAGCCACCTCGTCAGCTACGAGCAGTACTTC. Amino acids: CASSHLVSYEQYF. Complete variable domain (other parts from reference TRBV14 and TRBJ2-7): EAGVTQFPSHSVIEKGQTVTLRCDPISGHDNLYWYRRVMGKEIKFLLHFVKESKQDESGMPNNRFLAERTGGTYSTLKVQPAELEDSGVYFCASSHLVSYEQYFGPGTRLTVT.

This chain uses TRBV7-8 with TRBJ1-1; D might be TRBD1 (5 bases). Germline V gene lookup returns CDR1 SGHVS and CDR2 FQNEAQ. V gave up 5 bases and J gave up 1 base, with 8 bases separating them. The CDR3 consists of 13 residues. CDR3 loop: CASSIRENTEAFF. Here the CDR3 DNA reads TGTGCCAGCAGCATCAGGGAGAACACTGAAGCTTTCTTT.

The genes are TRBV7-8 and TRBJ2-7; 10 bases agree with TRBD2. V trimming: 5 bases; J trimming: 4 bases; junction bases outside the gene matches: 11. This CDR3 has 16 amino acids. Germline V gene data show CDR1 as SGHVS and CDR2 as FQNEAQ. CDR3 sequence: CASSPIAGGMVYEQYF. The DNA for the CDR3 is TGTGCCAGCAGCCCTATAGCGGGAGGTATGGTTTACGAGCAGTACTTC.

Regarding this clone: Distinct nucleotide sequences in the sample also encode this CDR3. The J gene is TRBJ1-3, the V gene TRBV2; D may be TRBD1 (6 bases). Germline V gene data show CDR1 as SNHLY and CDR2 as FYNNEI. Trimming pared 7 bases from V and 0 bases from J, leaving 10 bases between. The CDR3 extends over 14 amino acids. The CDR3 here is CASNSDSSGNTIYF. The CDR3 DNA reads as TGTGCCAGCAACTCGGACAGCTCTGGAAACACCATATATTTT.

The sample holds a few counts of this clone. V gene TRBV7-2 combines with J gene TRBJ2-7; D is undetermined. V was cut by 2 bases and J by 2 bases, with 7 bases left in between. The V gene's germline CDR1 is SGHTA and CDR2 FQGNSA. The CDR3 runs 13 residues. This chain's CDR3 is CASSLSLAYEQYF. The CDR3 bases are TGTGCCAGCAGCTTAAGCCTAGCCTACGAGCAGTACTTC.

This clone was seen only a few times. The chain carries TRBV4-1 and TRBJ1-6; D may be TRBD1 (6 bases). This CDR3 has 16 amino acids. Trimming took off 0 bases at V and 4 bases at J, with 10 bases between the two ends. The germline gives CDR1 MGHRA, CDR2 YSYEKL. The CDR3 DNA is TGCGCCAGCAGCCAAGATACCAGGGGTTATAATTCACCCCTCCACTTT. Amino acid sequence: CASSQDTRGYNSPLHF.

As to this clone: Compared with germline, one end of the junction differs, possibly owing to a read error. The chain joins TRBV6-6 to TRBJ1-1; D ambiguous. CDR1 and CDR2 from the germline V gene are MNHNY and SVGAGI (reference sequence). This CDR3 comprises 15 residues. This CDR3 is CVSSYSVPMNTEAFF. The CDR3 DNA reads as TGTGTCAGCAGTTACTCGGTCCCTATGAACACTGAAGCTTTCTTT.

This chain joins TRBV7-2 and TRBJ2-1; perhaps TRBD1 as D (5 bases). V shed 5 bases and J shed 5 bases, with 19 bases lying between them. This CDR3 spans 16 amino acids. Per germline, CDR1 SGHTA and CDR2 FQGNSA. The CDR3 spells CASSRQPNPPDNEQFF. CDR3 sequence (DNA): TGTGCCAGCAGCCGACAGCCCAACCCCCCTGACAATGAGCAGTTCTTC.

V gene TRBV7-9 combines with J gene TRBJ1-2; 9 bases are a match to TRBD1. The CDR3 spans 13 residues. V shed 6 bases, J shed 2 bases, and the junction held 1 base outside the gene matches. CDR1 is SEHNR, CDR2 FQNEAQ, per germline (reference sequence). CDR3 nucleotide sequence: TGTGCCAGCAGTGGACAGGGGAACTATGGCTACACCTTC. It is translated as CASSGQGNYGYTF. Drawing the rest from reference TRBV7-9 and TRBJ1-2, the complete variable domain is DTGVSQNPRHKITKRGQNVTFRCDPISEHNRLYWYRQTLGQGPEFLTYFQNEAQLEKSRLLSDRFSAERPKGSFSTLEIQRTEQGDSAMYLCASSGQGNYGYTFGSGTRLTVV.

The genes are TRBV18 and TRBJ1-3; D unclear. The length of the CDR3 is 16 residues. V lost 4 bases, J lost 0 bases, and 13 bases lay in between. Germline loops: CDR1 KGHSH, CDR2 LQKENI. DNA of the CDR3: TGTGCCAGCTCACTTACTGAGGGCCCCTCTGGAAACACCATATATTTT. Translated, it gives CASSLTEGPSGNTIYF.

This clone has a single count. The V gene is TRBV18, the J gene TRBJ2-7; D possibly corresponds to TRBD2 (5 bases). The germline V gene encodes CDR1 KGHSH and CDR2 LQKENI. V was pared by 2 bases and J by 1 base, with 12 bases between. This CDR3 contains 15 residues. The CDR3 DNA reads TGTGCCAGCTCACCATCCCTAGCTACTTCCTACGAGCAGTACTTC. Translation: CASSPSLATSYEQYF.

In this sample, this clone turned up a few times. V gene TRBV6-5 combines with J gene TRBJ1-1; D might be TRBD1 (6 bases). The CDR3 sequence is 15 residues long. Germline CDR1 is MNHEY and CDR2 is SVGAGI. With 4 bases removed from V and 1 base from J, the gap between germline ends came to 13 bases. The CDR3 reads CASSSPTGGNTEAFF. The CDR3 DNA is TGTGCCAGCAGTTCGCCGACAGGAGGGAACACTGAAGCTTTCTTT.

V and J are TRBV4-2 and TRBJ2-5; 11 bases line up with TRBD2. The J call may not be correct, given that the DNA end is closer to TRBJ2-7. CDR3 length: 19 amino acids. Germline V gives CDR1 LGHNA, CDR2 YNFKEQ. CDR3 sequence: CASSRNLAGGSHRSYEQYF. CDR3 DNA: TGTGCCAGCAGCCGCAACCTAGCGGGGGGATCTCATCGCTCCTACGAGCAGTACTTC.

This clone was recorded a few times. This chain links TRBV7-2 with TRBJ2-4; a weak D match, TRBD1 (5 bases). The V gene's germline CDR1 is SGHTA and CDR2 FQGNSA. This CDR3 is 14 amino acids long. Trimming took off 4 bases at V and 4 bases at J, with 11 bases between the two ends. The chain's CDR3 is CASSSNRIKNIQYF. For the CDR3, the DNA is TGTGCCAGCAGCTCAAACAGGATTAAAAACATTCAGTACTTC.

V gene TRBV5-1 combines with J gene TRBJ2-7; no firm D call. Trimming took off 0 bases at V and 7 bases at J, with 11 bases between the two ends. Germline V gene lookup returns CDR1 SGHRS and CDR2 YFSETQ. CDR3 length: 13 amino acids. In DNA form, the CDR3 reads TGCGCCAGCAGCTTGGACGGGTTGAAAGAGCAGTACTTC. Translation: CASSLDGLKEQYF.

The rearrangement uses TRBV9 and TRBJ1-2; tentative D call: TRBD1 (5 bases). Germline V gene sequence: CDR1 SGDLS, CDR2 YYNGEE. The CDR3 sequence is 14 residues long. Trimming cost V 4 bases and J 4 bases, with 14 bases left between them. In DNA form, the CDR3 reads TGTGCCAGCAGCCCGGGGGGGGGATCCTATGGCTACACCTTC. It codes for CASSPGGGSYGYTF.

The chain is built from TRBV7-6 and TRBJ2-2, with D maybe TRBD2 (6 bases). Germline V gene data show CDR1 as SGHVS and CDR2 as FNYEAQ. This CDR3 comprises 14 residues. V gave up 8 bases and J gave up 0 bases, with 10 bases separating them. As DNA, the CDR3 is TGTGCCAGCCGGAGGGAAACGAACACCGGGGAGCTGTTTTTT. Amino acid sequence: CASRRETNTGELFF.

CDR3 loop: CASSLVDRGYGYTF. DNA for the CDR3: TGTGCCAGCAGCTTGGTTGACAGGGGCTATGGCTACACCTTC. The chain recombines TRBV5-6 with TRBJ1-2, with TRBD1 matching 8 bases. This CDR3 comprises 14 residues. Germline V gene lookup returns CDR1 SGHDT and CDR2 YYEEEE. The V gene end was trimmed by 0 bases and the J gene end by 4 bases; junction bases not matched to a gene: 2.

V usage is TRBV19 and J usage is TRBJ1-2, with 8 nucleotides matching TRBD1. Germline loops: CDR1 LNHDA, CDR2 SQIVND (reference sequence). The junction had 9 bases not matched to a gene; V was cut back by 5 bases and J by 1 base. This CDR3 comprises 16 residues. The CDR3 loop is CASSQRTGIDNYGYTF. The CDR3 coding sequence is TGTGCCAGTAGTCAGAGGACAGGGATTGATAACTATGGCTACACCTTC.

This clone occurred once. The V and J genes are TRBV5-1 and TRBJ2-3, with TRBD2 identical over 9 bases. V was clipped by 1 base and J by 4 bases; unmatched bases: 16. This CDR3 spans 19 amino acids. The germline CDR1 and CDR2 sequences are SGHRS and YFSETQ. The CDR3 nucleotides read TGCGCCAGCAGCTTGCGAGCCCGGACTAGCGACAGACGATCAGATACGCAGTATTTT. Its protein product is CASSLRARTSDRRSDTQYF.